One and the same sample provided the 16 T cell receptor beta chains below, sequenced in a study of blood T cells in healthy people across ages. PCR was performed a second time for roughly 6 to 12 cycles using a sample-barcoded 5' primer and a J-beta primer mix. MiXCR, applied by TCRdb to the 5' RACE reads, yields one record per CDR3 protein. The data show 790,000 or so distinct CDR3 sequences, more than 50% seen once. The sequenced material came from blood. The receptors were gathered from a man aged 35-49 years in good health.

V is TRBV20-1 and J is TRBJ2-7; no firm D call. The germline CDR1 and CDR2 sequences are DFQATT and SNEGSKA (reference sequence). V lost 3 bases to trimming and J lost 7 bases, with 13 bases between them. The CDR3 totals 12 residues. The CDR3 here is CSASKELNEQYF. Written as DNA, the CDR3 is TGCAGTGCTAGTAAGGAACTGAATGAGCAGTACTTC.

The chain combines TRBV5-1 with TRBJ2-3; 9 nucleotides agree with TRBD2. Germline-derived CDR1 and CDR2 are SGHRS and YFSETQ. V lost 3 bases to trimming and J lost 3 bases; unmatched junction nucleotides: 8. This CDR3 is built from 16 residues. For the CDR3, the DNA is TGCGCCAGCAGCTCCCAGCGGGGGGCAGGGACAGATACGCAGTATTTT. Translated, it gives CASSSQRGAGTDTQYF.

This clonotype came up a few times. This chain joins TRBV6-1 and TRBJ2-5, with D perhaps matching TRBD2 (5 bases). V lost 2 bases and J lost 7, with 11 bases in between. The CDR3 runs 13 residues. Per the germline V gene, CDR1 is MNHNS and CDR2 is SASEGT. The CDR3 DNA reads TGTGCCAGCAGTGAAAGTATGGAGGTGACCCAGTACTTC. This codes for CASSESMEVTQYF.

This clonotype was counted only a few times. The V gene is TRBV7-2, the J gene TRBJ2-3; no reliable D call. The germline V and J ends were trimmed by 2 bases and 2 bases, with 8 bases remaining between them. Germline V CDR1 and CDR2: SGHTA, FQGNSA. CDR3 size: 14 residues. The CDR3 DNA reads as TGTGCCAGCAGCTTATGGTCTGTCACAGATACGCAGTATTTT. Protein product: CASSLWSVTDTQYF. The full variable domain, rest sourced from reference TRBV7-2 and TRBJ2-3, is GAGVSQSPSNKVTEKGKDVELRCDPISGHTALYWYRQSLGQGLEFLIYFQGNSAPDKSGLPSDRFSAERTGGSVSTLTIQRTQQEDSAVYLCASSLWSVTDTQYFGPGTRLTVL.

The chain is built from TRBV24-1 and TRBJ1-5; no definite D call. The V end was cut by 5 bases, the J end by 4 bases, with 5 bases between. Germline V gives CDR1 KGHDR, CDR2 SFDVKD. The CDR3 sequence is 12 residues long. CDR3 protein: CATSGLNQPQHF. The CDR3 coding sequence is TGTGCCACCAGTGGACTGAATCAGCCCCAGCATTTT.

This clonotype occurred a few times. In DNA, the CDR3 is TGTGCCAGCAGCTCTTATACCGGGACGGGTCCTTCTGGGGCCAACGTCCTGACTTTC. Residues: CASSSYTGTGPSGANVLTF. The V call is TRBV11-2, the J call TRBJ2-6; D is tentatively TRBD1 or TRBD2 (5 bases each). This CDR3 has 19 amino acids. Germline V lookup: CDR1 SGHAT, CDR2 FQNNGV. With 4 bases removed from V and 1 base from J, the gap between germline ends came to 20 bases.

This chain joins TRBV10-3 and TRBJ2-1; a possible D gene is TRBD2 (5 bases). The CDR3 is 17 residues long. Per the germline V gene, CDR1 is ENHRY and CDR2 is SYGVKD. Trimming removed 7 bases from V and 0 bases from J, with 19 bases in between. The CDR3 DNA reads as TGTGCCATCAATGAACCTACGGACGGGGACTCCTACAATGAGCAGTTCTTC. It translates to CAINEPTDGDSYNEQFF.

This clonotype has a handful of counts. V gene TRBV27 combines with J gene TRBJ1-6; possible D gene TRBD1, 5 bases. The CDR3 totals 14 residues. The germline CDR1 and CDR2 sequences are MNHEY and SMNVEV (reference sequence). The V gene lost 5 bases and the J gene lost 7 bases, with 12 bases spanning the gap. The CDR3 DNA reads TGTGCCAGCAGTCCCGGACAAGAAAATTCACCCCTCCACTTT. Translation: CASSPGQENSPLHF.

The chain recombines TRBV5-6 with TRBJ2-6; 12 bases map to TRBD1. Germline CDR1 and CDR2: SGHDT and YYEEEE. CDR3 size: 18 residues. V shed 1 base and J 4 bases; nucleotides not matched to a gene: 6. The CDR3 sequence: CASSLTGQGALGANVLTF. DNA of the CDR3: TGTGCCAGCAGCTTGACGGGACAGGGGGCCCTCGGGGCCAACGTCCTGACTTTC.

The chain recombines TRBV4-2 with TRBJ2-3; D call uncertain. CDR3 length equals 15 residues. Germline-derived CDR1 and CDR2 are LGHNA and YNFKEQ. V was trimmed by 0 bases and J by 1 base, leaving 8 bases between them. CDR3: CASSQESHGTDTQYF. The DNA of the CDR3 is TGTGCCAGCAGCCAAGAATCGCATGGCACAGATACGCAGTATTTT.

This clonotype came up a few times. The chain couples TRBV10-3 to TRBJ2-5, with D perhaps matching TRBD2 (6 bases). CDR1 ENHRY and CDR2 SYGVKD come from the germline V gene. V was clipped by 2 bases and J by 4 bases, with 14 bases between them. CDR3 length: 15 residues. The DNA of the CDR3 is TGTGCCATCAGTGAGAGAGCCCTGGGGGGAGAGACCCAGTACTTC. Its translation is CAISERALGGETQYF.

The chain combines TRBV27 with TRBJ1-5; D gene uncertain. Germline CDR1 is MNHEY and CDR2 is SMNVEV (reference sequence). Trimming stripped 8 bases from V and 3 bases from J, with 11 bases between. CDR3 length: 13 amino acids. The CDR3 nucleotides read TGTGCCAGCGCCGCCACGCTCAATCAGCCCCAGCATTTT. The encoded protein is CASAATLNQPQHF.

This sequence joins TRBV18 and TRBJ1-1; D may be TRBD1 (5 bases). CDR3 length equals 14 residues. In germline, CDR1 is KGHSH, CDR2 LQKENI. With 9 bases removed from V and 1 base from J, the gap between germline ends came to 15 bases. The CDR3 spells CASFKDNPNTEAFF. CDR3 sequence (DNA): TGTGCCAGTTTCAAGGACAATCCGAACACTGAAGCTTTCTTT.

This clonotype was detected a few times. For the CDR3, the DNA is TGTGCCATCAGTGAGTCGGGGGCAGCAGCAGAGAGGGAGCAGTACTTC. Encoded protein: CAISESGAAAEREQYF. V usage is TRBV10-3 and J usage is TRBJ2-4; possible D gene TRBD1, 6 bases. Germline assignment: CDR1 ENHRY and CDR2 SYGVKD. Trimming removed 0 bases from V and 13 bases from J, with 22 bases in between. The CDR3 consists of 16 residues.

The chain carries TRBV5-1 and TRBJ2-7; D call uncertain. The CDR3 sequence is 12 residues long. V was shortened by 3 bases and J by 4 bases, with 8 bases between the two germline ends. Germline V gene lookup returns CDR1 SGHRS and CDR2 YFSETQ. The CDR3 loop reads CASSSKGYEQYF. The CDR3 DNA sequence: TGCGCCAGCAGCTCCAAGGGTTACGAGCAGTACTTC.

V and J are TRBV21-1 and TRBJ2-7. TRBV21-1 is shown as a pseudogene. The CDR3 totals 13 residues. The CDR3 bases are TGTGCCAGCAGCAGAGGACATACCTACGAGCAGTACTTC. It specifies CASSRGHTYEQYF.